Included here is one T cell receptor (beta chain) sequence, with context. This record belongs to a study of blood T cell repertoires in COVID-19. As for the study in general: PBMCs, B-cell-depleted T cells, or T cells provided the cDNA or gDNA that made up the material.

From germline, CDR1 is SGHAT and CDR2 FQNNGV. This CDR3 region has 14 residues. V gave up 3 bases and J gave up 7 bases; unmatched junction bases: 5. In the authors' workflow: How many nucleated cells were present was estimated from reference gene primer amplification. Method: immunoSEQ multiplex PCR; TCRdb's copy keeps in-frame clones and lacks some. V, J and clone size reflect that table, while D and trimming were determined from the DNA. The profile covers 100,000 to 150,000 clones, with approximately 88% appearing a single time and about an eighth taken by the ten largest. Sequencing input: peripheral blood. The chain employs TRBV11-2 and TRBJ2-1, with TRBD1 identical over 8 bases. The clonotype was recovered from a woman aged 25 to 45 who had recovered from COVID-19. Here the CDR3 reads CASSFQGAWNEQFF. CDR3 in DNA: TGTGCCAGCAGCTTCCAGGGGGCTTGGAATGAGCAGTTCTTC.